This TCR beta chain was captured in a study of response to subunit inactivated influenza vaccine. A word on this clonotype: The antigen is unknown.

Trimming removed 6 bases from V and 6 bases from J, with 15 bases in between. The CDR3 has 14 residues. Germline-derived CDR1 and CDR2 are SGHTA and FQGNSA. TCRdb processed the RT-PCR reads anew with MiXCR; each CDR3 protein has one entry. Counted here are 560,000 or so distinct CDR3 sequences, roughly 8.2% occurring once; the ten biggest clones make up 10% to 15%. General study results and limits: It was the authors' suggestion that each seasonal influenza vaccination recruits few new T cells.

The chain carries TRBV7-2 and TRBJ2-1, with D tentatively TRBD1 or TRBD2 (6 bases each). This receptor was obtained from a man aged 45 to 70 who received an inactivated influenza vaccine. This sample comprised PBMCs from blood, obtained less than 30 months after vaccination. CDR3 in DNA: TGTGCCAGCAGATCAGGTGGAGGGGGCAATGAGCAGTTCTTC. Its translation is CASRSGGGGNEQFF.